The 32 T cell receptor beta chains below all came from one sample that was sequenced in a study of shared clonotypes between healthy human individuals (dated by TCRdb to about 2020). Library construction relied on the immunoSEQ multiplex PCR assay. TCRdb's version of the immuneACCESS table is confined to in-frame rearrangements and falls short of the full clone set. An unresolved V gene accounts for under half of the shortfall where checked; the remainder is of unknown origin. In all, the sample holds hundreds of thousands of clones, and about 96% of those were seen once. Of the sample, approximately 0.06% falls within the top ten clones. Sequencing was carried out using naive CD4+ T cells sorted from blood. This specimen's cell subset or site label, interpreted: CD45RA+ positively selected. The source of these receptors is a woman aged 25-40 years in good health.

This clone was found once. This sequence joins TRBV11-2 and TRBJ2-7; possibly TRBD1 or TRBD2 for D (5 bases each). CDR1 and CDR2 (germline): SGHAT, FQNNGV. CDR3 length: 13 residues. The V gene lost 1 base and the J gene lost 13 bases, with 17 bases spanning the gap. This CDR3 is CASSLADRDRVYF. In DNA form, the CDR3 reads TGTGCCAGCAGCTTAGCGGACCGGGACCGCGTATACTTC.

The V gene is TRBV29-1, the J gene TRBJ2-1; the D is unclear. The germline V and J ends were trimmed by 1 base and 5 bases, with 15 bases remaining between them. Germline V lookup: CDR1 SQVTM, CDR2 ANQGSEA. The CDR3 sequence is 15 residues long. This chain's CDR3 is CSVEGATPWDNEQFF. The CDR3 bases are TGCAGCGTTGAAGGTGCGACGCCTTGGGACAATGAGCAGTTCTTC.

The V call is TRBV7-9, the J call TRBJ2-3; 14 bases fit TRBD2. This CDR3 comprises 16 residues. The germline V gene has CDR1 SEHNR and CDR2 FQNEAQ (reference sequence). J gave up 11 bases and V 5 bases, and 12 bases lay outside the gene matches. Here the CDR3 DNA reads TGTGCCAGCAGCCAACCCGGGACTAGCGGGAGAGCCCTGCAGTATTTT. Translating gives CASSQPGTSGRALQYF.

The V call is TRBV11-2, the J call TRBJ1-2, with unresolved D. The CDR3 is 16 residues long. Germline V lookup: CDR1 SGHAT, CDR2 FQNNGV. V lost 0 bases, J lost 4 bases, and 15 bases lay in between. The CDR3 is CASSLEKKVDFYGYTF. CDR3 in DNA: TGTGCCAGCAGCTTAGAGAAAAAGGTTGACTTCTATGGCTACACCTTC.

The V call is TRBV5-1, the J call TRBJ2-2; D possibly matches TRBD1 or TRBD2 (5 bases each). V gave up 4 bases and J gave up 0 bases, with 10 bases separating them. This CDR3 contains 15 residues. CDR1 and CDR2 from the germline V gene are SGHRS and YFSETQ. CDR3 in amino acids: CASSTGTANTGELFF. The DNA for the CDR3 is TGCGCCAGCAGCACCGGGACGGCGAACACCGGGGAGCTGTTTTTT.

This clone was recorded once. V and J are TRBV20-1 and TRBJ2-4; D is ambiguous. Trimming cost V 5 bases and J 4 bases, with 6 bases left between them. The CDR3 is made up of 11 amino acids. CDR1 DFQATT and CDR2 SNEGSKA come from the germline V gene (reference sequence). In DNA form, the CDR3 reads TGCAGTGCTCACGGAAAAAACATTCAGTACTTC. It codes for CSAHGKNIQYF.

This chain connects TRBV5-1 to TRBJ2-1; D is unclear. The CDR3 is 14 residues long. Per germline, CDR1 SGHRS and CDR2 YFSETQ. V lost 3 bases to trimming and J lost 4 bases, with 11 bases between them. CDR3: CASSWFAAYNEQFF. The DNA of the CDR3 is TGCGCCAGCAGCTGGTTTGCGGCATACAATGAGCAGTTCTTC.

The chain is built from TRBV5-1 and TRBJ1-1; no firm D call. CDR1 is SGHRS, CDR2 YFSETQ, per germline. The CDR3 is 10 amino acids. V lost 5 bases and J 9 bases, leaving 8 bases between the germline ends. The CDR3 reads CASSRHKAFF. CDR3 DNA sequence: TGCGCCAGCAGTCGGCATAAAGCTTTCTTT. The full variable domain, completed using reference TRBV5-1 and TRBJ1-1, is KAGVTQTPRYLIKTRGQQVTLSCSPISGHRSVSWYQQTPGQGLQFLFEYFSETQRNKGNFPGRFSGRQFSNSRSEMNVSTLELGDSALYLCASSRHKAFFGQGTRLTVV.

The chain joins TRBV5-1 to TRBJ2-7; D unclear. Germline assignment: CDR1 SGHRS and CDR2 YFSETQ. V shed 2 bases and J shed 2 bases, with 8 bases lying between them. This CDR3 comprises 13 residues. The CDR3 loop is CASSFEPTYEQYF. The CDR3 DNA sequence: TGCGCCAGCAGCTTTGAGCCAACCTACGAGCAGTACTTC.

The V call is TRBV28, the J call TRBJ1-5; 11 positions match TRBD1. With V trimmed by 5 bases and J by 2 bases, 11 bases remained unmatched. The CDR3 covers 18 residues. Germline lookup yields CDR1 MDHEN and CDR2 SYDVKM. The CDR3 here is CASSGRWTGGFGNQPQHF. CDR3 DNA: TGTGCCAGCAGTGGCAGATGGACAGGGGGCTTTGGCAATCAGCCCCAGCATTTT.

The genes are TRBV2 and TRBJ1-1, with 7 positions matching TRBD1. Unmatched junction bases numbered 9, after V lost 10 bases and J lost 1 base. CDR1 and CDR2 from the germline V gene are SNHLY and FYNNEI. The CDR3 has 14 residues. The CDR3 nucleotides are TGTGCCACCTACCGGGGACAGCCGAACACTGAAGCTTTCTTT. Protein: CATYRGQPNTEAFF.

This chain's CDR3 is CASSDSQGADNEQFF. The CDR3 DNA reads TGTGCCAGCAGTGACTCACAGGGGGCTGACAATGAGCAGTTCTTC. This rearrangement joins TRBV6-4 to TRBJ2-1, with TRBD1 identical over 9 bases. J lost 5 bases, V lost 0 bases, and 2 bases had no gene match. The germline gives CDR1 MRHNA, CDR2 SNTAGT. The CDR3 runs 15 residues.

This clone occurred once. This sequence joins TRBV28 and TRBJ2-5, with D possibly called TRBD1 or TRBD2 (5 bases each). TRBJ2-7 matches the DNA end more closely, so the J call is doubtful. CDR1 and CDR2 (germline): MDHEN, SYDVKM. The CDR3 runs 15 residues. The CDR3 protein is CASSLYGTLTYEQYF. In DNA form, the CDR3 reads TGTGCCAGCAGTTTGTATGGGACCCTAACCTACGAGCAGTACTTC.

The chain carries TRBV10-3 and TRBJ1-6; 9 bases match TRBD1. Germline V gene data show CDR1 as ENHRY and CDR2 as SYGVKD. J gave up 6 bases and V 8 bases, and 5 bases lay outside the gene matches. The CDR3 has 14 residues. CDR3 amino acids: CAIGGTGINSPLHF. CDR3 in DNA: TGTGCCATCGGGGGGACAGGGATTAATTCACCCCTCCACTTT.

This clone was detected only once. Other DNA sequences within the sample encode an identical CDR3. The chain joins TRBV29-1 to TRBJ2-7; D remains ambiguous. Trimming left V 4 bases short and J 2 bases short, with 6 bases between. The CDR3 is 11 residues long. The germline CDR1 and CDR2 sequences are SQVTM and ANQGSEA. CDR3: CSVGAAYEQYF. The CDR3 DNA reads TGCAGCGTTGGGGCAGCCTACGAGCAGTACTTC.

The V and J genes are TRBV5-1 and TRBJ2-1; D is unclear. V lost 6 bases and J 8 bases, leaving 15 bases between the germline ends. The CDR3 runs to 13 residues. The germline gives CDR1 SGHRS, CDR2 YFSETQ. DNA for the CDR3: TGCGCCAGCAAGGCAGAGCTTATCGATGAGCAGTTCTTC. Translating gives CASKAELIDEQFF.

V and J are TRBV4-1 and TRBJ2-1, with 10 bases identical to TRBD2. CDR1 is MGHRA, CDR2 YSYEKL, per germline. The CDR3 is made up of 15 amino acids. V shed 2 bases and J 7 bases; nucleotides not matched to a gene: 5. CDR3 sequence reads: CASSQPLAGRNEQFF. CDR3 DNA: TGCGCCAGCAGCCAACCACTAGCGGGACGGAATGAGCAGTTCTTC.

This chain joins TRBV6-1 and TRBJ2-3; TRBD1 matches 10 bases. The germline CDR1 and CDR2 sequences are MNHNS and SASEGT. There are 13 residues in the CDR3. V lost 4 bases to trimming and J lost 5 bases; unmatched junction nucleotides: 0. CDR3 sequence: CASSGTGGDTQYF. The CDR3 coding sequence is TGTGCCAGCAGTGGGACAGGGGGAGATACGCAGTATTTT.

The gene calls are TRBV5-6 and TRBJ2-5; D uncertain. Germline V CDR1 and CDR2: SGHDT, YYEEEE. This CDR3 is 13 amino acids long. Trimming shortened V by 4 bases and J by 5 bases, and 12 bases separated the two germline ends. The CDR3 nucleotides are TGTGCCAGCAGCCTTGTTCCGGGTGAGACCCAGTACTTC. This translates into CASSLVPGETQYF.

This clone appeared once. The chain has TRBV9 and TRBJ1-3, with D possibly being TRBD1 (6 bases). The length of the CDR3 is 15 residues. Per the germline V gene, CDR1 is SGDLS and CDR2 is YYNGEE. Trimming cost V 4 bases and J 2 bases, with 13 bases left between them. In DNA, the CDR3 is TGTGCCAGCAGCCGAGATACAGGGCCTGGAAACACCATATATTTT. This sequence encodes CASSRDTGPGNTIYF.

Concerning this clone: Other DNA sequences in the sample encode the same CDR3. The chain is built from TRBV18 and TRBJ1-5; D remains ambiguous. CDR1 is KGHSH and CDR2 is LQKENI in the germline V gene. The V gene lost 5 bases and the J gene lost 4 bases, with 6 bases spanning the gap. The CDR3 spans 12 residues. CDR3 sequence: CASSAGNQPQHF. The CDR3 DNA is TGTGCCAGCTCAGCGGGAAATCAGCCCCAGCATTTT.

The rearrangement joins TRBV19 to TRBJ2-1; unclear D gene. CDR1 is LNHDA and CDR2 is SQIVND in the germline V gene (reference sequence). The CDR3 contains 11 residues. Between the trimmed V and J ends, which lost 3 bases and 7 bases, there was a span of 4 bases. CDR3 protein: CASSIWNEQFF. As DNA, the CDR3 is TGTGCCAGTAGTATCTGGAATGAGCAGTTCTTC.

The rearrangement joins TRBV7-9 to TRBJ2-1; D not certain. CDR3 length equals 15 residues. Germline lookup yields CDR1 SEHNR and CDR2 FQNEAQ (reference sequence). Trimming pared 5 bases from V and 7 bases from J, leaving 18 bases between. The CDR3 loop is CASSPRPSPKNEQFF. In DNA form, the CDR3 reads TGTGCCAGCAGCCCAAGGCCTTCCCCTAAAAATGAGCAGTTCTTC.

The rearrangement uses TRBV10-2 and TRBJ2-5; weak D call: TRBD1 (6 bases). The CDR3 is 13 residues long. Trimming took off 4 bases at V and 4 bases at J, with 10 bases between the two ends. From germline, CDR1 is WSHSY and CDR2 SAAADI. For the CDR3, the DNA is TGCGCCAGCAGTGTGGTAGGGGGAGAGACCCAGTACTTC. It specifies CASSVVGGETQYF.

The CDR3 here is CASKSGGTRTYEQYF. CDR3 nucleotides: TGTGCCAGCAAATCTGGAGGGACACGAACCTACGAGCAGTACTTC. The chain couples TRBV27 to TRBJ2-5, with D tentatively TRBD1 or TRBD2 (6 bases each). Matching the DNA end better, TRBJ2-7 makes the J call doubtful. CDR1 and CDR2 (germline): MNHEY, SMNVEV (reference sequence). CDR3 length equals 15 residues.

V and J are TRBV2 and TRBJ1-1; no definite D call. Germline values: CDR1 SNHLY, CDR2 FYNNEI. CDR3 length: 11 amino acids. V gave up 8 bases and J gave up 1 base, with 5 bases separating them. CDR3 residues: CASEGNTEAFF. CDR3 coding DNA: TGTGCCAGCGAGGGGAACACTGAAGCTTTCTTT.

The V and J genes are TRBV27 and TRBJ2-6, with unresolved D. Trimming pared 5 bases from V and 0 bases from J, leaving 14 bases between. The length of the CDR3 is 17 residues. Per the germline V gene, CDR1 is MNHEY and CDR2 is SMNVEV (reference sequence). The CDR3 sequence: CASSPSPGYSGANVLTF. In DNA form, the CDR3 reads TGTGCCAGCAGTCCGAGCCCCGGATACTCTGGGGCCAACGTCCTGACTTTC.

The chain links TRBV6-1 to TRBJ2-7; D not resolved. CDR1 and CDR2 from the germline V gene are MNHNS and SASEGT. V was cut by 10 bases and J by 0 bases, with 19 bases left in between. The CDR3 has 15 residues. CDR3 sequence (DNA): TGTGCCACCACTGGGCTGGCCTTCCCCTCCTACGAGCAGTACTTC. Its translation: CATTGLAFPSYEQYF.

The chain combines TRBV6-4 with TRBJ2-3; D call uncertain. CDR1 and CDR2 (germline): MRHNA, SNTAGT. Deletions cut 4 bases from V and 5 bases from J, with 16 bases between. The CDR3 has 15 residues. The CDR3 DNA sequence: TGTGCCAGCAGTGGACGGCAAGATGGTATAGATACGCAGTATTTT. The encoded protein is CASSGRQDGIDTQYF.

The rearrangement joins TRBV5-1 to TRBJ2-2, with unresolved D. V lost 3 bases and J 4 bases, leaving 16 bases between the germline ends. The CDR3 covers 16 residues. Germline V gene sequence: CDR1 SGHRS, CDR2 YFSETQ. The CDR3 DNA follows: TGCGCCAGCAGCTCGAATGTGGGTTTTCCCACCGGGGAGCTGTTTTTT. Amino acids: CASSSNVGFPTGELFF.

This chain uses TRBV7-9 with TRBJ2-1; 8 bases match TRBD2. CDR3 length equals 17 residues. V trimming: 0 bases; J trimming: 7 bases; junction bases outside the gene matches: 11. CDR1 and CDR2 (germline): SEHNR, FQNEAQ (reference sequence). The CDR3 DNA reads as TGTGCCAGCAGCTTAGCGAGTCGCGGGAGGAGAAAGAATGAGCAGTTCTTC. Protein sequence: CASSLASRGRRKNEQFF. The variable domain in full, with the rest retrieved from reference TRBV7-9 and TRBJ2-1, is DTGVSQNPRHKITKRGQNVTFRCDPISEHNRLYWYRQTLGQGPEFLTYFQNEAQLEKSRLLSDRFSAERPKGSFSTLEIQRTEQGDSAMYLCASSLASRGRRKNEQFFGPGTRLTVL.

The chain is built from TRBV6-1 and TRBJ2-5, with TRBD2 matching 7 bases. Trimming took 2 bases from V and 5 from J; bases not matched to a gene: 8. The CDR3 runs 15 residues. Germline V gene lookup returns CDR1 MNHNS and CDR2 SASEGT. CDR3 loop: CASSENYGGWETQYF. CDR3 nucleotide sequence: TGTGCCAGCAGTGAAAACTACGGGGGGTGGGAGACCCAGTACTTC.